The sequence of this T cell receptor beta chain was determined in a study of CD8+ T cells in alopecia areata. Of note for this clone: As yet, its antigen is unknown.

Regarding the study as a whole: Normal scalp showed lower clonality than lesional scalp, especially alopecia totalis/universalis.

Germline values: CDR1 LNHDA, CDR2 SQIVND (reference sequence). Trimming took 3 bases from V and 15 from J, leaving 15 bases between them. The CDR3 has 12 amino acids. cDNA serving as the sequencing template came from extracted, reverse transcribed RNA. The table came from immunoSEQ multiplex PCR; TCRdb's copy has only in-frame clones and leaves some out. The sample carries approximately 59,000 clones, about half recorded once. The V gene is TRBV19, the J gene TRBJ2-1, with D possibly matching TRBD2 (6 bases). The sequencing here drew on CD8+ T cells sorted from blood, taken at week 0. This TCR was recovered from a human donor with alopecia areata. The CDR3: CASSISAGLLFF. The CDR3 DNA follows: TGTGCCAGTAGTATTTCTGCGGGACTCCTGTTCTTC.